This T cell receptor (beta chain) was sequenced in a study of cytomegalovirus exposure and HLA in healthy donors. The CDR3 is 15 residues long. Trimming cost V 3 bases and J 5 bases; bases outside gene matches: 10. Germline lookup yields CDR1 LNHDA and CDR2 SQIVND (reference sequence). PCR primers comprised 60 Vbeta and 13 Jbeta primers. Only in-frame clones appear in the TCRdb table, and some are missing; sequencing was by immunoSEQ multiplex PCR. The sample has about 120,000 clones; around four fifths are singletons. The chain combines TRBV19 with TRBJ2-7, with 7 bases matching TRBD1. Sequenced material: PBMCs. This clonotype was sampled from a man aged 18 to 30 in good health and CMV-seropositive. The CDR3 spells CASSIPGPGGDEQYF. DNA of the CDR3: TGTGCCAGTAGTATCCCCGGGCCAGGGGGAGACGAGCAGTACTTC.